These T cell receptor beta chains were read from a single sample in a study of blood T cell repertoires in COVID-19. Only in-frame clones appear in the TCRdb table, and some are missing; sequencing was by immunoSEQ multiplex PCR. This sample has around 260,000 clones, with around nine tenths found just once. The specimen sequenced was PBMCs or T cells enriched from blood (not recorded which). The receptor source for this set is a woman aged 25 to 39 who had recovered from COVID-19. The CDR3 runs from the conserved cysteine through the conserved F or W. A D gene is named only where the DNA matches it firmly. Clone size is stated in some rows and not others, as once, few, many or a class when expanded.

J gene | clone size | CDR3 length | V gene | D gene | CDR3 protein | CDR3 DNA
TRBJ2-6 | - | 14 | TRBV11-3 | - | CASSSRDRANVLTF | TGTGCCAGCAGCTCCCGGGATAGGGCCAACGTCCTGACTTTC
TRBJ1-4 | - | 16 | TRBV7-8 | - | CASSLALDWRNEKLFF | TGTGCCAGCAGCTTAGCCCTAGACTGGAGAAATGAAAAACTGTTTTTT
TRBJ1-2 | - | 13 | TRBV24-1 | TRBD1 | CATSGRTGLGYTF | TGTGCCACCAGCGGAAGGACAGGGTTAGGCTACACCTTC
TRBJ2-2 | - | 16 | TRBV7-3 | - | CASSSGQGGGTGELFF | TGTGCCAGCAGCTCCGGGCAGGGAGGAGGAACCGGGGAGCTGTTTTTT
TRBJ1-2 | - | 14 | TRBV28 | TRBD1 | CASTQYRGYDGYTF | TGTGCCAGCACCCAATACAGGGGCTACGATGGCTACACCTTC
TRBJ2-3 | - | 16 | TRBV18 | TRBD2 | CASSLLSGSGTDTQYF | TGTGCCAGCTCACTCCTTAGCGGGAGTGGCACAGATACGCAGTATTTT
TRBJ1-4 | - | 15 | TRBV23-1 | - | CASSQVQEVNEKLFF | TGCGCCAGCAGTCAAGTGCAGGAGGTAAATGAAAAACTGTTTTTT
TRBJ2-3 | - | 17 | TRBV7-6 | TRBD2 | CASSATRLAGGTDTQYF | TGTGCCAGCAGCGCGACCCGACTAGCGGGAGGCACAGATACGCAGTATTTT
TRBJ2-1 | once | 14 | TRBV9 | - | CASSVVGSYNEQFF | TGTGCCAGCAGCGTAGTCGGGTCCTACAATGAGCAGTTCTTC
TRBJ2-7 | - | 14 | TRBV6-2/TRBV6-3 | TRBD2 | CASSRGLVGTEQYF | TGTGCCAGCAGCCGAGGACTAGTCGGGACCGAGCAGTACTTC
TRBJ2-5 | - | 14 | TRBV7-2 | - | CASSLALRSETQYF | TGTGCCAGCAGCTTAGCGCTACGCTCAGAGACCCAGTACTTC
TRBJ1-2 | once | 15 | TRBV15 | TRBD1 | CATSRVSDRRGGYTF | TGTGCCACCAGCAGAGTGTCGGACAGGAGGGGTGGCTACACCTTC
TRBJ2-7 | - | 16 | TRBV9 | TRBD2 | CASSVAGGTSIHEQYF | TGTGCCAGCAGCGTAGCGGGGGGGACTAGCATCCACGAGCAGTACTTC
TRBJ2-7 | - | 12 | TRBV28 | TRBD1 | CASNKQGYEQYF | TGTGCCAGCAATAAACAGGGGTACGAGCAGTACTTC
TRBJ1-5 | - | 18 | TRBV13 | TRBD1 | CASSLGLGTGRSNQPQHF | TGTGCCAGCAGCTTAGGCCTCGGGACAGGTCGAAGCAATCAGCCCCAGCATTTT
TRBJ2-2 | - | 12 | TRBV28 | - | CASSRYTGELFF | TGTGCCAGCAGCCGTTACACCGGGGAGCTGTTTTTT
TRBJ2-1 | - | 15 | TRBV6-5 | TRBD2 | CASMSGRGSYNEQFF | TGTGCCAGCATGAGCGGGAGGGGGTCCTACAATGAGCAGTTCTTC
TRBJ1-2 | - | 14 | TRBV6-5 | - | CATLSWGGLGGYTF | TGTGCCACCCTTTCTTGGGGAGGATTGGGTGGCTACACCTTC
TRBJ1-2 | - | 14 | TRBV18 | - | CASSPNGETHGYTF | TGTGCCAGCTCACCAAACGGGGAAACCCATGGCTACACCTTC
TRBJ1-5 | - | 15 | TRBV7-8 | TRBD1 | CASSVSGQGEQPQHF | TGTGCCAGCAGCGTTTCGGGACAGGGAGAACAGCCCCAGCATTTT
TRBJ2-6 | - | 16 | TRBV7-3 | TRBD1 | CASSLKTGSGANVLTF | TGTGCCAGCAGCTTAAAGACAGGGTCTGGGGCCAACGTCCTGACTTTC
TRBJ2-3 | - | 15 | TRBV28 | - | CASSLSSPSTDTQYF | TGTGCCAGCAGTTTAAGTAGTCCTAGCACAGATACGCAGTATTTT
TRBJ1-4 | - | 15 | TRBV5-1 | - | CASRLSGSTNEKLFF | TGCGCCAGCCGCCTTTCGGGGTCAACTAATGAAAAACTGTTTTTT
TRBJ2-1 | - | 16 | TRBV7-9 | TRBD2 | CASSSRLAERYNEQFF | TGTGCCAGCAGCTCCCGGCTAGCGGAGCGTTACAATGAGCAGTTCTTC
TRBJ2-7 | - | 13 | TRBV4-2 | - | CASSQEASSEQYF | TGTGCCAGCAGCCAAGAGGCCAGTTCCGAGCAGTACTTC
TRBJ2-5 | - | 13 | TRBV5-4 | - | CASSLARKETQYF | TGTGCCAGCAGCTTGGCCCGTAAAGAGACCCAGTACTTC
TRBJ2-5 | once | 15 | TRBV14 | TRBD1 | CASSQAQGLRETQYF | TGTGCCAGCAGCCAAGCACAGGGGCTGCGAGAGACCCAGTACTTC
TRBJ2-3 | - | 15 | TRBV5-4 | TRBD1 | CASSLWTGSTDTQYF | TGTGCCAGCAGCCTCTGGACAGGGTCCACAGATACGCAGTATTTT
TRBJ1-5 | - | 14 | TRBV6-5 | - | CASSYVAGDQPQHF | TGTGCCAGCAGTTACGTAGCGGGGGATCAGCCCCAGCATTTT
TRBJ2-3 | once | 12 | TRBV11-2 | - | CASSLGDYTQYF | TGTGCCAGCAGCTTAGGGGACTATACGCAGTATTTT
TRBJ2-1 | - | 15 | TRBV28 | - | CASSRTGSHYNEQFF | TGTGCCAGCAGCCGCACAGGGTCGCACTACAATGAGCAGTTCTTC
TRBJ1-2 | - | 15 | TRBV4-1 | - | CASSQDDTLNYGYTF | TGCGCCAGCAGCCAAGATGACACGCTTAACTATGGCTACACCTTC
TRBJ2-2 | few | 18 | TRBV9 | TRBD2 | CASSRRLAGVGNTGELFF | TGTGCCAGCAGCCGACGACTAGCGGGAGTGGGGAACACCGGGGAGCTGTTTTTT
TRBJ2-3 | - | 15 | TRBV27 | TRBD2 | CASSKIAGEQDTQYF | TGTGCCAGCAGTAAAATAGCGGGAGAGCAAGATACGCAGTATTTT
TRBJ1-2 | - | 18 | TRBV9 | TRBD1 | CARRTHFSRDRGGYGYTF | TGTGCCAGGCGCACACATTTCTCTCGGGACAGGGGTGGGTATGGCTACACCTTC
TRBJ1-5 | - | 16 | TRBV30 | - | CAWTLGGAAGNQPQHF | TGTGCCTGGACCCTAGGAGGGGCGGCTGGCAATCAGCCCCAGCATTTT